This T cell receptor (beta chain) was identified during a study of cytomegalovirus exposure and HLA in healthy donors. This clone appeared a few times. The germline V gene encodes CDR1 MDHEN and CDR2 SYDVKM. The CDR3 runs 14 residues. V was pared by 6 bases and J by 6 bases, with 7 bases of the junction left unmatched. With 60 Vbeta and 13 Jbeta primers, the PCR was carried out. Only in-frame clones appear in the TCRdb table, and some are missing; sequencing was by immunoSEQ multiplex PCR. Of about 200,000 clones listed, about three quarters are singletons. Specimen: PBMCs. The V call is TRBV28, the J call TRBJ1-4; 7 bases agree with TRBD1. This TCR was sampled from a male donor in good health and CMV-seronegative. Here the CDR3 reads CASSQGGSDEKLFF. For the CDR3, the DNA is TGTGCCAGCAGCCAAGGGGGCAGCGATGAAAAACTGTTTTTT.